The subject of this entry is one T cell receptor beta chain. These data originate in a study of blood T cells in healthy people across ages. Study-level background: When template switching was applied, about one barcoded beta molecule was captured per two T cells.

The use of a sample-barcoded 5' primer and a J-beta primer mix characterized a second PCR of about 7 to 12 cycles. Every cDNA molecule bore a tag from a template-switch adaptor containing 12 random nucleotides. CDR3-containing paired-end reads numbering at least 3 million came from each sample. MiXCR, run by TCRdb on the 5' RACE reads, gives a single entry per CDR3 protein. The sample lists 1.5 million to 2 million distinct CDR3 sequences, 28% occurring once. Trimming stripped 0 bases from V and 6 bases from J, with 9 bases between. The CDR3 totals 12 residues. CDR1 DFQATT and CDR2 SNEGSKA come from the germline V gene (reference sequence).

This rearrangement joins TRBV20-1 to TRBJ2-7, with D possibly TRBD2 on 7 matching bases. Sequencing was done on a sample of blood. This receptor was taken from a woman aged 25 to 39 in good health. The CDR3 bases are TGCAGTGCTAGAGAGCGGGGGCTCGAGCAGTACTTC. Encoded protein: CSARERGLEQYF.